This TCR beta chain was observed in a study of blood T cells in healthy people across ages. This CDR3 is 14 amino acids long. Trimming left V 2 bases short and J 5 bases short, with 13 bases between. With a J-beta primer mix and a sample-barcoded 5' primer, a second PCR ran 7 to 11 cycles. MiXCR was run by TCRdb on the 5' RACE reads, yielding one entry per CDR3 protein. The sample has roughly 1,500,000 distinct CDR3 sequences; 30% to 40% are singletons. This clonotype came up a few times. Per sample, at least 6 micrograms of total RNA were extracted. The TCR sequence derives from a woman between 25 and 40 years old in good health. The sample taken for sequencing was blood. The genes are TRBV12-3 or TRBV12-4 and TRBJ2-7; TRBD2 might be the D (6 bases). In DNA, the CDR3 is TGTGCCAGCAGTTTAAGCGGGCAGGGTGACGAGCAGTACTTC. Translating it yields CASSLSGQGDEQYF.